Listed below are T cell receptor beta chains from one sample, sequenced in a study of T cells after yellow fever vaccination. TCRdb independently ran MiXCR on the 5' RACE reads; one entry per CDR3 protein. The profile shows around 250,000 distinct CDR3 sequences, less than 8.5% of them singletons. Sequencing used CD4+ T cells sorted from PBMCs, obtained 15 days after the yellow fever booster vaccination. These receptors came from a man between 25 and 39 years old who received the YFV17D yellow fever vaccine. The CDR3 runs from the conserved cysteine through the conserved F or W. A D gene is named only where the DNA matches it firmly. The size field is filled for only some rows; it gives once, few, many or a size class.

NA	TRBJ2-1	TRBD1	TRBV24-1	TGTGCCACCAGTGATTTGACACCGGGACAGGGTAACAACAATGAGCAGTTCTTC	CATSDLTPGQGNNNEQFF
few	TRBJ1-4	NA	TRBV29-1	TGCAGCGTTGGGCAGCCCGAAAAACTGTTTTTT	CSVGQPEKLFF
NA	TRBJ2-5	TRBD2	TRBV5-1	TGCGCCAGCAGCTCTCTAGCGGGAGGGCGTCAAGAGACCCAGTACTTC	CASSSLAGGRQETQYF
few	TRBJ2-2	TRBD2	TRBV11-3	TGTGCCAGCAGCTTGGGGGGAGCGGGAGGACGTGGCGGGGAGCTGTTTTTT	CASSLGGAGGRGGELFF
many	TRBJ2-5	TRBD1	TRBV5-5	TGTGCCAGCAGCCTGGGACAGGGTCGACAAGAGACCCAGTACTTC	CASSLGQGRQETQYF
NA	TRBJ1-1	NA	TRBV19	TGTGCCAGCCAAGGACAGAGCAACACTGAAGCTTTCTTT	CASQGQSNTEAFF
many	TRBJ2-7	TRBD2	TRBV7-2	TGTGCCAGCAGCTTAGACCCTAGCGGGGGGCGGGAGCAGTACTTC	CASSLDPSGGREQYF
many	TRBJ2-1	TRBD2	TRBV29-1	TGCAGCCTCGGGACTAGCGGGAGGGTGGCCGGTGAGCAGTTCTTC	CSLGTSGRVAGEQFF
many	TRBJ2-7	NA	TRBV29-1	TGCAGCGTCCCCGGGGACTACGAGCAGTACTTC	CSVPGDYEQYF
many	TRBJ2-1	NA	TRBV7-9	TGTGCCAGCAGCCTAACAGGGTACAATGAGCAGTTCTTC	CASSLTGYNEQFF
many	TRBJ2-3	TRBD2	TRBV5-1	TGCGCCAGCAGCTCAAGCGGGGAGAGCACAGATACGCAGTATTTT	CASSSSGESTDTQYF
many	TRBJ2-4	NA	TRBV28	TGTGCCAGCAGTTTAGCAGGGAGTGACATTCAGTACTTC	CASSLAGSDIQYF
NA	TRBJ2-7	NA	TRBV5-6	TGTGCCAGCAGCCCGCCGGGACTTCGAAGCTCCTACGAGCAGTACTTC	CASSPPGLRSSYEQYF
few	TRBJ2-3	NA	TRBV7-9	TGTGCCAGCAGCCTCACGGCGACTCTAAGCACAGATACGCAGTATTTT	CASSLTATLSTDTQYF
few	TRBJ2-7	NA	TRBV5-1	TGCGCCAGCAGCTCGGTCGGTGCCCGGGACCACGAGCAGTACTTC	CASSSVGARDHEQYF
few	TRBJ2-7	NA	TRBV7-2	TGTGCCAGCAGTCACGCCTCTGACGAGCAGTACTTC	CASSHASDEQYF
NA	TRBJ1-2	NA	TRBV5-1	TGCGCCAGCACCCGAGAAGGCGGAAACTATGGCTACACCTTC	CASTREGGNYGYTF
many	TRBJ2-3	NA	TRBV5-1	TGCGCCAGCAGCTTGGTCTGGGAGCCCATAGATACGCAGTATTTT	CASSLVWEPIDTQYF
few	TRBJ2-1	TRBD2	TRBV6-1	TGTGCCAGCCTAGCCGTAGCGGGAGGACGCGATGAGCAGTTCTTC	CASLAVAGGRDEQFF
NA	TRBJ1-1	NA	TRBV10-3	TGTGCCATCAGCCCGCAGGGTGACACTGAAGCTTTCTTT	CAISPQGDTEAFF
many	TRBJ1-1	NA	TRBV6-5	TGTGCCAGCAGTTACTCAAGGGGTTCTGAAGCTTTCTTT	CASSYSRGSEAFF
many	TRBJ2-3	NA	TRBV4-3	TGCGCCAGCAGCCCCCGTACCACAGATACGCAGTATTTT	CASSPRTTDTQYF
many	TRBJ2-7	TRBD2	TRBV10-1	TGCGCCAGCAGTGAAGGACTAGCGGGCGGCGGCTACGAGCAGTACTTC	CASSEGLAGGGYEQYF
NA	TRBJ1-5	TRBD1	TRBV19	TGTGCCAGTAGTACCCAAGGGGGCTCCAATCAGCCCCAGCATTTT	CASSTQGGSNQPQHF
NA	TRBJ1-1	NA	TRBV7-2	TGTGCCAGCAGCTTAGACCTGGCTCGAGCTTTCTTT	CASSLDLARAFF
many	TRBJ2-3	NA	TRBV20-1	TGCAGTGCTAGATATGGCGGATTCACCACAGATACGCAGTATTTT	CSARYGGFTTDTQYF
few	TRBJ2-2	NA	TRBV11-2	TGTGCCAGCACCAGGGGGAACACCGGGGAGCTGTTTTTT	CASTRGNTGELFF
many	TRBJ2-1	TRBD2	TRBV10-2	TGCGCCAGCGGGGACCTTGGACTAGCGAGAGAGAGCTCCTACAATGAGCAGTTCTTC	CASGDLGLARESSYNEQFF
few	TRBJ2-3	TRBD2	TRBV5-5	TGTGCCAGCAGCTTGATTACTAGCGTCACAGATACGCAGTATTTT	CASSLITSVTDTQYF
few	TRBJ2-5	NA	TRBV7-9	TGTGCCAGCAGCTTTGGCGTAAGCCAAGAGACCCAGTACTTC	CASSFGVSQETQYF
few	TRBJ2-7	TRBD2	TRBV9	TGTGCCAGCAGCGTAACCGGGACTAGTGGTTACGAGCAGTACTTC	CASSVTGTSGYEQYF
few	TRBJ2-1	NA	TRBV12-3/TRBV12-4	TGTGCCAGCAAGGGGGAATACAATGAGCAGTTCTTC	CASKGEYNEQFF
NA	TRBJ2-1	NA	TRBV12-3/TRBV12-4	TGTGCCAGCAGTTTTAGGGTCATGACAGAGTTCTTC	CASSFRVMTEFF
few	TRBJ2-7	NA	TRBV20-1	TGCAGTGCTTTACCCCTGAGGGCTGGTTACGAGCAGTACTTC	CSALPLRAGYEQYF
NA	TRBJ1-2	TRBD1	TRBV12-3/TRBV12-4	TGTGCCAGCAGTCCGGGACAGGGGGCTTCCGACACCTTC	CASSPGQGASDTF
many	TRBJ1-2	NA	TRBV6-1	TGTGCCAGCAGTGAGAACAGTTTATATGGCTACACCTTC	CASSENSLYGYTF
few	TRBJ1-2	TRBD1	TRBV5-1	TGCGCCAGCAGTAATAACAGGGGGCAAGGCTACACCTTC	CASSNNRGQGYTF
NA	TRBJ2-7	TRBD1	TRBV20-1	TGCAGTGCTAGTTCGGGGACAGGGAGCTACGAGCAGTACTTC	CSASSGTGSYEQYF
many	TRBJ2-5	NA	TRBV11-2	TGTGCCAGCAGCGGAAAAACCTGGGAGACCCAGTACTTC	CASSGKTWETQYF
NA	TRBJ2-5	TRBD2	TRBV5-5	TGTGCCAGCAGCTTTAGCGGGAGTAATGGGGAGACCCAGTACTTC	CASSFSGSNGETQYF
many	TRBJ2-2	NA	TRBV5-5	TGTGCCAGCAGCTTTAGCGGAGCTAACACCGGGGAGCTGTTTTTT	CASSFSGANTGELFF
few	TRBJ1-2	NA	TRBV3-1	TGTGCCAGCAGCCAAGATGGAGGGAGGGATGGCTACACCTTC	CASSQDGGRDGYTF
few	TRBJ1-2	NA	TRBV4-3	TGCGCCAGCAGCCAAGTTTCTAACTATGGCTACACCTTC	CASSQVSNYGYTF
many	TRBJ2-5	TRBD2	TRBV11-1	TGTGCCAGCACCCCCCCCTCAAGGACTAGCACTAGAGGGGAGACCCAGTACTTC	CASTPPSRTSTRGETQYF
NA	TRBJ1-1	NA	TRBV7-2	TGTGCCAGCAGCTTAGCGCATTACAGGCCGAACACTGAAGCTTTCTTT	CASSLAHYRPNTEAFF
many	TRBJ1-2	TRBD1	TRBV6-1	TGTGCCAGCCGACAGGGGACCGGACTCAATGGCTACACCTTC	CASRQGTGLNGYTF
few	TRBJ2-6	NA	TRBV12-3/TRBV12-4	TGTGCCAGCAGTTTGTGGAAGGGCGCCTCTGGGGCCAACGTCCTGACTTTC	CASSLWKGASGANVLTF
few	TRBJ1-2	TRBD1	TRBV6-2/TRBV6-3	TGTGCCAGCAGTTTTACAGACAGGGGCCGAGGCTACACCTTC	CASSFTDRGRGYTF
many	TRBJ2-7	NA	TRBV28	TGTGCCAGCAGTTTAAGCTTGACCTACGAGCAGTACTTC	CASSLSLTYEQYF
many	TRBJ2-7	NA	TRBV20-1	TGCAGTGCTAGAGAAACGAGGGGGGCGGCCAATCCCTACGAGCAGTACTTC	CSARETRGAANPYEQYF
few	TRBJ2-5	NA	TRBV18	TGTGCCAGCTCCCCAAAAAGTATTCAAGAGACCCAGTACTTC	CASSPKSIQETQYF